The sequence of this T cell receptor beta chain was determined in a study of T cell changes during pregnancy in multiple sclerosis. Germline V gene lookup returns CDR1 LNHDA and CDR2 SQIVND (reference sequence). This CDR3 contains 14 residues. Unmatched junction bases numbered 5, after V lost 5 bases and J lost 2 bases. The method was immunoSEQ multiplex PCR; TCRdb's version includes in-frame clones alone and lacks a portion of them. The sample lists 100,000 or so clones, almost 95% occurring once. The sample was peripheral blood, taken before pregnancy. This chain uses TRBV19 with TRBJ2-7; the match to TRBD1 covers 8 bases. The TCR comes from a female donor with multiple sclerosis, enrolled in a pregnancy study. The CDR3, as DNA: TGTGCCAGTAGTGGGGACAGGTACCCCTACGAGCAGTACTTC. Its protein is CASSGDRYPYEQYF.